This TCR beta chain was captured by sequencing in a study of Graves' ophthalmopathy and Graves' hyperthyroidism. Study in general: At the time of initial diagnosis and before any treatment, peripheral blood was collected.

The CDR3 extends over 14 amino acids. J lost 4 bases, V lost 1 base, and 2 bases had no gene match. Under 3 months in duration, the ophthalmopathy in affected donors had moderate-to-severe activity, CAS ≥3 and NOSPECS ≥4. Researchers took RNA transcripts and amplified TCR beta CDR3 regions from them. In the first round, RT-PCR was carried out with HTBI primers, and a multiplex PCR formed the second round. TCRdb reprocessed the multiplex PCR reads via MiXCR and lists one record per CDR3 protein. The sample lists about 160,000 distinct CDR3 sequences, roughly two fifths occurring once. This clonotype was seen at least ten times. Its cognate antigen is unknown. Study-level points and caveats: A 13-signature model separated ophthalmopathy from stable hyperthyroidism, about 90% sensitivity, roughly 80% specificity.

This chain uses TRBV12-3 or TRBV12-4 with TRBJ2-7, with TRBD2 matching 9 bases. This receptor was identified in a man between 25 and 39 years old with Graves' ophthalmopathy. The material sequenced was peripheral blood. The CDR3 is CASSLGTSVYEQYF. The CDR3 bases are TGTGCCAGCAGTTTAGGGACTAGCGTGTACGAGCAGTACTTC.